This passage covers 2 T cell receptor beta chains from one sample sequenced in a study of blood T cell repertoires in COVID-19. Generated by immunoSEQ multiplex PCR, the TCRdb table keeps only in-frame clones and is missing some. The sample includes 150,000 to 200,000 clones, nearly 90% seen only once; the top ten take around a fifth. Sequenced sample: peripheral blood. These receptors came from a man aged 60 to 75 with active or convalescent COVID-19.

The count of this clone is one. This chain uses TRBV6-5 with TRBJ1-1; D is ambiguous. V lost 0 bases, J lost 4 bases, and 12 bases lay in between. Germline assignment: CDR1 MNHEY and CDR2 SVGAGI. The CDR3 totals 15 residues. CDR3 sequence (DNA): TGTGCCAGCAGTTACTCCTCAGGTTCCTTCACTGAAGCTTTCTTT. Encoded protein: CASSYSSGSFTEAFF.

V and J are TRBV4-1 and TRBJ2-3, with unresolved D. This CDR3 comprises 14 residues. Germline lookup yields CDR1 MGHRA and CDR2 YSYEKL. With 1 base removed from V and 3 bases from J, the gap between germline ends came to 8 bases. The CDR3, as DNA: TGCGCCAGCAGCCAAGGAGAAGCAACAGATACGCAGTATTTT. Its translation: CASSQGEATDTQYF.